These T cell receptor beta chains were read from a single sample in a study of cytomegalovirus exposure and HLA in healthy donors. TCRdb keeps only in-frame clones here, not all; method: immunoSEQ multiplex PCR. The sample records 75,000 to 95,000 clones, about three fifths being singletons. Specimen: PBMCs. The receptor source for this set is a man aged 25-45 years in good health and CMV-seronegative. CDR3s include the opening cysteine and the closing phenylalanine or tryptophan. The D gene is left open where the match is weak. Rows give clone size only sometimes, using once, few, many, or a class for an expanded clone.

v_gene	abundance	j_gene	d_gene	CDR3nt	CDR3aa
TRBV6-1	.	TRBJ2-5	TRBD2	TGTGCCAGCAGTGAAGCGACTAGCGGGAGACAGACCCAGTACTTC	CASSEATSGRQTQYF
TRBV15	few	TRBJ2-5	.	TGTGCCACCAGCAGAGATCGGGGGAGCGTCGAGACCCAGTACTTC	CATSRDRGSVETQYF
TRBV5-1	.	TRBJ2-5	.	TGCGCCAGCAGCTTGAGCTCACAGCAAGAGACCCAGTACTTC	CASSLSSQQETQYF
TRBV14	once	TRBJ1-2	TRBD1	TGTGCCAGCAGCCCTTGGACAGGGGTCTATGGCTACACCTTC	CASSPWTGVYGYTF
TRBV30	.	TRBJ2-1	.	TGTGCCTGGAGTGTACGAGTGATTGAGCAGTTCTTC	CAWSVRVIEQFF
TRBV7-8	.	TRBJ2-3	TRBD2	TGTGCCAGCAGCTTGGGCAGCGGGGGGGCTGGCAGCACAGATACGCAGTATTTT	CASSLGSGGAGSTDTQYF
TRBV7-2	.	TRBJ2-1	.	TGTGCCAGCAGCCTAAGCGGGCCCACCTACAATGAGCAGTTCTTC	CASSLSGPTYNEQFF
TRBV18	.	TRBJ2-4	.	TGTGCCAGCTCACCAAATACGGGAAGCATAAACATTCAGTACTTC	CASSPNTGSINIQYF
TRBV19	.	TRBJ2-2	TRBD1	TGTGCCAGTAGTATATTTGGACAGGGAACCGGGGAGCTGTTTTTT	CASSIFGQGTGELFF
TRBV19	.	TRBJ2-1	TRBD2	TGTGCCAGTAGTGGTTTGGAAGCGGGAGGTTTGGAGCAGTTCTTC	CASSGLEAGGLEQFF
TRBV6-1	.	TRBJ2-1	.	TGTGCCAGCAGTGCATTAGTTGAGCAGTTCTTC	CASSALVEQFF
TRBV12-5	.	TRBJ2-5	TRBD2	TGTGCTAGTGGTTTCCAGGACGGGGGGAGTCCCCAGTACTTC	CASGFQDGGSPQYF
TRBV19	.	TRBJ2-1	.	TGTGCCAGTAGTGCCCGAGACAGGTACAATGAGCAGTTCTTC	CASSARDRYNEQFF